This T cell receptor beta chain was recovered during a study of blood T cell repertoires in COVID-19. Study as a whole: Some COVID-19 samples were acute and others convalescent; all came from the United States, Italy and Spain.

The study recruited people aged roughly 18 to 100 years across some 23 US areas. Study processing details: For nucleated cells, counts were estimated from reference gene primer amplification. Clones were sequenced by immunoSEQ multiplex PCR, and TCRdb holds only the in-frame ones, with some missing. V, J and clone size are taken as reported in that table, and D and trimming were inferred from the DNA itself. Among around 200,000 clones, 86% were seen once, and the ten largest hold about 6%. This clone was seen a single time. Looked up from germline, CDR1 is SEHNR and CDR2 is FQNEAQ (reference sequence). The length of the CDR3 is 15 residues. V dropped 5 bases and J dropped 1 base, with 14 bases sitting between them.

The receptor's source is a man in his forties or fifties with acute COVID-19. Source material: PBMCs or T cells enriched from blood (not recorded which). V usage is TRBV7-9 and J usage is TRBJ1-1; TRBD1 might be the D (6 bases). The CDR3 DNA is TGTGCCAGCAGCAGAAACAGGGACCCGAACACTGAAGCTTTCTTT. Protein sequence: CASSRNRDPNTEAFF.